Below, 15 T cell receptor beta chains from the same sample are listed, as sequenced in a study of shared clonotypes between healthy human individuals. Data came from immunoSEQ multiplex PCR; TCRdb stores just in-frame clones and leaves some out. The table shows around 2.5 million clones, with approximately 93% occurring only once. The sequenced sample consisted of naive CD4+ T cells from PBMCs. Sample subset: CD45RA+ positively selected. These receptors were taken from a man between 18 and 35 years old in good health. Some clones in this sample may be carry-over from other donors' samples.

The chain uses TRBV6-5 and TRBJ2-6; no firm D call. Germline V gene data show CDR1 as MNHEY and CDR2 as SVGAGI. Trimming took off 0 bases at V and 0 bases at J, with 3 bases between the two ends. This CDR3 is built from 15 residues. The CDR3 loop reads CASSYSISGANVLTF. CDR3 DNA sequence: TGTGCCAGCAGTTACTCGATCTCTGGGGCCAACGTCCTGACTTTC.

The V gene is TRBV7-6, the J gene TRBJ2-2; the D gene is possibly TRBD2 (5 bases). The germline gives CDR1 SGHVS, CDR2 FNYEAQ. This CDR3 has 15 amino acids. Trimming took 2 bases from V and 6 from J, leaving 13 bases between them. CDR3 in amino acids: CASSLMGREAGELFF. The CDR3 bases are TGTGCCAGCAGCTTAATGGGGAGAGAAGCCGGGGAGCTGTTTTTT. Full variable domain (rest looked up from reference TRBV7-6 and TRBJ2-2): GAGVSQSPRYKVTKRGQDVALRCDPISGHVSLYWYRQALGQGPEFLTYFNYEAQQDKSGLPNDRFSAERPEGSISTLTIQRTEQRDSAMYRCASSLMGREAGELFFGEGSRLTVL.

As for this clone: In the same sample, other DNA sequences code for this CDR3. The CDR3 DNA reads as TGTGCCAGCAGCCTAACCGCCTACGAGCAGTACTTC. It specifies CASSLTAYEQYF. V is TRBV7-2 and J is TRBJ2-7; D is unresolved. Germline V gene data show CDR1 as SGHTA and CDR2 as FQGNSA. Deletions cut 5 bases from V and 2 bases from J, with 7 bases between. This CDR3 is built from 12 residues.

The chain is built from TRBV2 and TRBJ2-4; TRBD2 agrees at 8 bases. The CDR3 loop spans 14 amino acids. The germline CDR1 and CDR2 sequences are SNHLY and FYNNEI. V was clipped by 6 bases and J by 9 bases; unmatched bases: 10. The CDR3 sequence: CASSALPAGGIQYF. In DNA form, the CDR3 reads TGTGCCAGCAGCGCCCTCCCCGCGGGGGGCATTCAGTACTTC.

This chain links TRBV6-6 with TRBJ1-2, with a tentative D call TRBD1 (5 bases). The germline gives CDR1 MNHNY, CDR2 SVGAGI (reference sequence). The length of the CDR3 is 13 residues. Trimming pared 4 bases from V and 7 bases from J, leaving 13 bases between. The CDR3 spells CASSSRQGSGYTF. The CDR3 coding sequence is TGTGCCAGCAGTTCCCGGCAGGGCAGTGGCTACACCTTC.

The gene calls are TRBV28 and TRBJ2-3; 7 positions match TRBD2. The CDR3 consists of 15 residues. Germline-derived CDR1 and CDR2 are MDHEN and SYDVKM. Trimming removed 6 bases from V and 10 bases from J; junction bases left unmatched: 16. The CDR3 region is CASSLTSLMSGAQYF. The CDR3 bases are TGTGCCAGCAGCCTGACTAGCCTCATGTCGGGTGCGCAGTATTTT.

This chain uses TRBV5-5 with TRBJ1-4, with TRBD1 matching 11 bases. Germline loops: CDR1 SGHKS, CDR2 YYEKEE (reference sequence). With V trimmed by 1 base and J by 7 bases, 6 bases remained unmatched. The CDR3 is 16 residues long. CDR3 nucleotide sequence: TGTGCCAGCAGCTTGATGTCAGGGACAGGGGGTGAAAAACTGTTTTTT. Residues: CASSLMSGTGGEKLFF.

The rearrangement joins TRBV19 to TRBJ2-7; no definite D call. The germline CDR1 and CDR2 sequences are LNHDA and SQIVND (reference sequence). The CDR3 is made up of 16 amino acids. Trimming took 5 bases from V and 3 from J, leaving 20 bases between them. CDR3 in DNA: TGTGCCAGTAGTGCAAACCCGTGGGCTAGAAGCTACGAGCAGTACTTC. Translating gives CASSANPWARSYEQYF.

The J gene is TRBJ2-7, the V gene TRBV25-1; tentative D call: TRBD1 (6 bases). The germline gives CDR1 MGHDK, CDR2 SYGVNS. V shed 8 bases and J shed 5 bases, with 16 bases lying between them. The CDR3 runs 13 residues. The CDR3 loop reads CASSLTGLHEQYF. The CDR3 DNA sequence: TGTGCCAGCTCGTTGACAGGTTTGCACGAGCAGTACTTC.

The rearrangement joins TRBV27 to TRBJ1-1; the D gene is possibly TRBD1 (6 bases). This CDR3 is 15 amino acids long. The V gene lost 5 bases and the J gene lost 4 bases, with 17 bases spanning the gap. From germline, CDR1 is MNHEY and CDR2 SMNVEV (reference sequence). The CDR3 bases are TGTGCCAGCAGTACTGTAACAGGGTTTTCCACTGAAGCTTTCTTT. Translation: CASSTVTGFSTEAFF.

V usage is TRBV19 and J usage is TRBJ1-5; 12 nucleotides agree with TRBD1. CDR1 and CDR2 (germline): LNHDA, SQIVND (reference sequence). The CDR3 consists of 15 residues. With V trimmed by 8 bases and J by 6 bases, 8 bases remained unmatched. The CDR3 coding sequence is TGTGCCAGTGCCTTGGGACAGGGGGCGGGTCAGCCCCAGCATTTT. The encoded protein is CASALGQGAGQPQHF. Using reference TRBV19 and TRBJ1-5 for the parts outside the CDR3, the full variable domain is DGGITQSPKYLFRKEGQNVTLSCEQNLNHDAMYWYRQDPGQGLRLIYYSQIVNDFQKGDIAEGYSVSREKKESFPLTVTSAQKNPTAFYLCASALGQGAGQPQHFGDGTRLSIL.

The chain is built from TRBV6-5 and TRBJ2-7; a weak D match, TRBD2 (6 bases). The CDR3 is 15 residues long. Germline CDR1 is MNHEY and CDR2 is SVGAGI. V was shortened by 0 bases and J by 0 bases, with 9 bases between the two germline ends. The CDR3, as DNA: TGTGCCAGCAGTTACTCGCGGGATTACTCCTACGAGCAGTACTTC. Amino acids: CASSYSRDYSYEQYF.

The chain combines TRBV28 with TRBJ2-2; unclear D gene. Germline V lookup: CDR1 MDHEN, CDR2 SYDVKM. Trimming took off 7 bases at V and 7 bases at J, with 10 bases between the two ends. The CDR3 sequence is 12 residues long. CDR3 in DNA: TGTGCCAGCACCCCCTGGGGCGGGGAGCTGTTTTTT. This translates into CASTPWGGELFF.

The rearrangement links TRBV28 to TRBJ2-1; 11 bases match TRBD1. The ends lost 5 bases at V and 8 bases at J; junction bases unmatched: 23. CDR3 length equals 20 residues. Looked up from germline, CDR1 is MDHEN and CDR2 is SYDVKM. For the CDR3, the DNA is TGTGCCAGCAGTCCAAACATAGGGACAGGGGGGGAAGGGGCATACTATGAGCAGTTCTTC. Its protein product is CASSPNIGTGGEGAYYEQFF.

The chain has TRBV11-3 and TRBJ2-7; D may correspond to TRBD1 or TRBD2 (5 bases each). Germline CDR1 reads SGHNT; CDR2 reads YENEEA. The CDR3 is 14 amino acids. V lost 5 bases, J lost 3 bases, and 14 bases lay in between. DNA of the CDR3: TGTGCCAGCAGCCCCGGGCAGGGAGTCTACGAGCAGTACTTC. It yields the protein CASSPGQGVYEQYF.